The 28 T cell receptor beta chains below come from one sample, sequenced in a study of cytomegalovirus exposure and HLA in healthy donors. Primers: 60 Vbeta forward and 13 Jbeta reverse. Assay used: immunoSEQ multiplex PCR; TCRdb lists only in-frame clones, some missing. The table records about 92,000 clones, more than 70% of them present only once. Sequencing used PBMCs. These receptors were obtained from a man younger than 35 in good health and CMV-seronegative.

The V call is TRBV7-2, the J call TRBJ2-7; 10 nucleotides line up with TRBD1. V was pared by 5 bases and J by 4 bases, with 5 bases of the junction left unmatched. Germline assignment: CDR1 SGHTA and CDR2 FQGNSA. The CDR3 has 14 residues. CDR3 loop: CASSDRDRGYEQYF. The CDR3, as DNA: TGTGCCAGCAGCGACCGGGACAGGGGTTACGAGCAGTACTTC.

The rearrangement joins TRBV18 to TRBJ2-1; possibly TRBD1 for D (5 bases). The V and J ends lost 3 bases and 6 bases respectively, with 18 bases between them. This CDR3 spans 16 amino acids. Germline lookup yields CDR1 KGHSH and CDR2 LQKENI. CDR3 region: CASSPDRAGSTNEQFF. CDR3 bases: TGTGCCAGCTCACCCGACAGAGCTGGATCGACCAATGAGCAGTTCTTC. Filled out from reference TRBV18 and TRBJ2-1, the complete variable domain reads NAGVMQNPRHLVRRRGQEARLRCSPMKGHSHVYWYRQLPEEGLKFMVYLQKENIIDESGMPKERFSAEFPKEGPSILRIQQVVRGDSAAYFCASSPDRAGSTNEQFFGPGTRLTVL.

V is TRBV6-1 and J is TRBJ2-1; 10 bases match TRBD2. Germline CDR1 MNHNS, CDR2 SASEGT. The CDR3 totals 15 residues. Trimming removed 1 base from V and 9 bases from J; junction bases left unmatched: 6. The CDR3 region has the DNA TGTGCCAGCAGTGAAGGGGGACTAGCGAAGGGTGAGCAGTTCTTC. This translates into CASSEGGLAKGEQFF.

This chain links TRBV5-1 with TRBJ2-3; the D is unclear. Germline loops: CDR1 SGHRS, CDR2 YFSETQ. This CDR3 has 13 amino acids. V was trimmed by 1 base and J by 3 bases, leaving 6 bases between them. The CDR3, as DNA: TGCGCCAGCAGCTTGCAGGAAACAGATACGCAGTATTTT. Its protein product is CASSLQETDTQYF.

In its sample, this clone was seen a few times. The chain joins TRBV19 to TRBJ1-1, with 8 bases matching TRBD1. The V gene end was trimmed by 1 base and the J gene end by 7 bases; junction bases not matched to a gene: 8. Germline V gene data show CDR1 as LNHDA and CDR2 as SQIVND (reference sequence). CDR3 length: 15 amino acids. Here the CDR3 reads CASSIGRTGINEAFF. CDR3 DNA sequence: TGTGCCAGTAGTATAGGGCGGACAGGGATTAATGAAGCTTTCTTT. Combining the CDR3 with reference TRBV19 and TRBJ1-1 gives the whole variable domain DGGITQSPKYLFRKEGQNVTLSCEQNLNHDAMYWYRQDPGQGLRLIYYSQIVNDFQKGDIAEGYSVSREKKESFPLTVTSAQKNPTAFYLCASSIGRTGINEAFFGQGTRLTVV.

This clone was observed a single time. The CDR3 spells CASSLRPSGGAYSEQFF. CDR3 coding DNA: TGCGCCAGCAGCTTGAGGCCTAGCGGGGGGGCCTATAGTGAGCAGTTCTTC. The rearrangement joins TRBV5-1 to TRBJ2-1, with TRBD2 matching over 12 bases. Germline CDR1 SGHRS, CDR2 YFSETQ. The CDR3 extends over 17 amino acids. Unmatched junction bases numbered 11, after V lost 1 base and J lost 9 bases.

This clone showed up just once. The gene calls are TRBV1 and TRBJ2-7; whether TRBD2, the table's D call, matches the DNA was not checked. TRBV1 is listed as a pseudogene. The CDR3 runs to 16 residues. CDR3 in amino acids: CTSSQPSGGPSYEQYF. In DNA form, the CDR3 reads TGCACCAGCAGCCAACCTAGCGGGGGGCCCTCGTACGAGCAGTACTTC.

The V call is TRBV7-2, the J call TRBJ2-7, with 9 bases matching TRBD1. The J segment lost 2 bases and the V segment lost 1 base, leaving 3 bases of the junction unmatched. The CDR3 loop spans 15 amino acids. The germline gives CDR1 SGHTA, CDR2 FQGNSA. CDR3 bases: TGTGCCAGCAGCTTAGTCGGGACAGGGCCCTACGAGCAGTACTTC. It is translated as CASSLVGTGPYEQYF.

Only a few counts were recorded for this clone. The gene calls are TRBV5-4 and TRBJ1-1, with 10 nucleotides matching TRBD1. The CDR3 totals 16 residues. Unmatched junction bases numbered 10, after V lost 0 bases and J lost 8 bases. Germline lookup yields CDR1 SGHNT and CDR2 YYREEE (reference sequence). The CDR3 here is CASSLDPTGGVGEAFF. The DNA for the CDR3 is TGTGCCAGCAGCTTGGACCCGACAGGGGGCGTTGGCGAAGCTTTCTTT. The full variable domain, in which reference TRBV5-4 and TRBJ1-1 provide the parts outside the CDR3, is ETGVTQSPTHLIKTRGQQVTLRCSSQSGHNTVSWYQQALGQGPQFIFQYYREEENGRGNFPPRFSGLQFPNYSSELNVNALELDDSALYLCASSLDPTGGVGEAFFGQGTRLTVV.

The rearrangement joins TRBV5-1 to TRBJ1-4; D remains unclear. V was trimmed by 2 bases and J by 0 bases, leaving 11 bases between them. The CDR3 runs to 16 residues. CDR1 and CDR2 (germline): SGHRS, YFSETQ. The CDR3 DNA sequence: TGCGCCAGCAGCTTAGGGCGGGAGTCAACTAATGAAAAACTGTTTTTT. It is translated as CASSLGRESTNEKLFF.

The V gene is TRBV11-2, the J gene TRBJ2-7; D possibly corresponds to TRBD1 (5 bases). V lost 5 bases and J 3 bases, leaving 8 bases between the germline ends. The CDR3 has 12 amino acids. The germline V gene has CDR1 SGHAT and CDR2 FQNNGV. CDR3 nucleotides: TGTGCCAGCAGCCGCCAGGGCTACGAGCAGTACTTC. Its translation is CASSRQGYEQYF.

The gene calls are TRBV5-4 and TRBJ2-7; a weak D match, TRBD1 (7 bases). In germline, CDR1 is SGHNT, CDR2 YYREEE (reference sequence). This CDR3 region has 14 residues. Trimming took off 0 bases at V and 4 bases at J, with 11 bases between the two ends. The CDR3 sequence is CASSLGQGLYEQYF. The CDR3 DNA reads as TGTGCCAGCAGCTTGGGACAGGGACTTTACGAGCAGTACTTC.

This clone was recorded a few times. J is TRBJ1-2 and V is TRBV10-2, with TRBD1 matching over 9 bases. The CDR3 is 14 amino acids. CDR1 and CDR2 from the germline V gene are WSHSY and SAAADI. The junction had 11 bases not matched to a gene; V was cut back by 8 bases and J by 7 bases. Here the CDR3 reads CASLTTGGGGGYTF. CDR3 DNA: TGCGCCAGCCTCACGACAGGGGGAGGTGGTGGCTACACCTTC.

CDR3 DNA sequence: TGTGCCACCAGCAGAGGACTAGCGGGGGCATACAATGAGCAGTTCTTC. Its translation: CATSRGLAGAYNEQFF. V usage is TRBV15 and J usage is TRBJ2-1, with 12 bases matching TRBD2. This CDR3 spans 16 amino acids. V shed 1 base and J 4 bases; nucleotides not matched to a gene: 2. The germline CDR1 and CDR2 sequences are LNHNV and YYDKDF (reference sequence). The full variable domain, rest sourced from reference TRBV15 and TRBJ2-1, is DAMVIQNPRYQVTQFGKPVTLSCSQTLNHNVMYWYQQKSSQAPKLLFHYYDKDFNNEADTPDNFQSRRPNTSFCFLDIRSPGLGDTAMYLCATSRGLAGAYNEQFFGPGTRLTVL.

This chain links TRBV9 with TRBJ1-1; D gene ambiguous. This CDR3 comprises 15 residues. Trimming removed 0 bases at V and 0 bases at J, with 9 bases between. The V gene's germline CDR1 is SGDLS and CDR2 YYNGEE. CDR3: CASSVAAGMNTEAFF. CDR3 nucleotides: TGTGCCAGCAGCGTAGCCGCGGGAATGAACACTGAAGCTTTCTTT.

J is TRBJ1-1 and V is TRBV12-5, with 7 nucleotides matching TRBD1. The CDR3 length is 15 residues. V lost 0 bases, J lost 6 bases, and 7 bases stayed unmatched. CDR1 and CDR2 from the germline V gene are LGHNT and FRNRAP. The CDR3 protein is CASGLVQGSFAEAFF. CDR3 nucleotides: TGTGCTAGTGGTTTGGTACAGGGGTCGTTCGCTGAAGCTTTCTTT. The complete variable domain, with remaining parts taken from reference TRBV12-5 and TRBJ1-1, reads DARVTQTPRHKVTEMGQEVTMRCQPILGHNTVFWYRQTMMQGLELLAYFRNRAPLDDSGMPKDRFSAEMPDATLATLKIQPSEPRDSAVYFCASGLVQGSFAEAFFGQGTRLTVV.

The chain is built from TRBV6-1 and TRBJ2-3, with D possibly TRBD1 on 5 matching bases. The V end was cut by 8 bases, the J end by 2 bases, with 5 bases between. Germline V gives CDR1 MNHNS, CDR2 SASEGT. The CDR3 runs to 11 residues. The CDR3 DNA reads TGTGCCAGCGGACACACAGATACGCAGTATTTT. This gives the protein CASGHTDTQYF.

The gene calls are TRBV28 and TRBJ1-6; D not certain. Germline CDR1 reads MDHEN; CDR2 reads SYDVKM. The CDR3 loop spans 14 amino acids. Trimming stripped 2 bases from V and 3 bases from J, with 5 bases between. The CDR3 DNA reads TGTGCCAGCAGTTTAGGCCTCTATAATTCACCCCTCCACTTT. This encodes CASSLGLYNSPLHF.

The chain employs TRBV4-1 and TRBJ2-3, with TRBD2 matching 12 bases. V lost 2 bases to trimming and J lost 1 base; unmatched junction nucleotides: 4. CDR1 and CDR2 (germline): MGHRA, YSYEKL. This CDR3 contains 17 residues. CDR3 loop: CASSQTRLAGGTDTQYF. The CDR3 region has the DNA TGCGCCAGCAGCCAAACCAGACTAGCGGGGGGCACAGATACGCAGTATTTT.

The chain carries TRBV7-2 and TRBJ1-2; D remains ambiguous. From germline, CDR1 is SGHTA and CDR2 FQGNSA. There are 13 residues in the CDR3. V shed 7 bases and J shed 8 bases, with 17 bases lying between them. The DNA for the CDR3 is TGTGCCAGCACCCTAGGTCAGGAGGGCGGCTACACCTTC. Protein product: CASTLGQEGGYTF.

This chain links TRBV29-1 with TRBJ2-7; D uncertain. CDR1 is SQVTM, CDR2 ANQGSEA, per germline. This CDR3 comprises 11 residues. V was shortened by 1 base and J by 1 base, with 2 bases between the two germline ends. This CDR3 is CSVEVSYEQYF. Written as DNA, the CDR3 is TGCAGCGTTGAAGTATCCTACGAGCAGTACTTC.

To note about this clone: The sample has other DNA sequences that encode this CDR3 too. This chain links TRBV25-1 with TRBJ2-5, with D unresolved. The V gene lost 0 bases and the J gene lost 2 bases, with 4 bases spanning the gap. The CDR3 is made up of 13 amino acids. Germline V gives CDR1 MGHDK, CDR2 SYGVNS. CDR3 sequence reads: CASSEYPQETQYF. CDR3 DNA sequence: TGTGCCAGCAGTGAATACCCACAAGAGACCCAGTACTTC. The variable domain in full, completed from reference TRBV25-1 and TRBJ2-5, reads EADIYQTPRYLVIGTGKKITLECSQTMGHDKMYWYQQDPGMELHLIHYSYGVNSTEKGDLSSESTVSRIRTEHFPLTLESARPSHTSQYLCASSEYPQETQYFGPGTRLLVL.

The V call is TRBV6-1, the J call TRBJ1-1; D not certain. This CDR3 is 12 amino acids long. Germline CDR1 MNHNS, CDR2 SASEGT. V lost 6 bases and J 3 bases, leaving 8 bases between the germline ends. The DNA of the CDR3 is TGTGCCAGCAGCCCCCGGGACACTGAAGCTTTCTTT. It yields the protein CASSPRDTEAFF.

This chain connects TRBV11-3 to TRBJ2-3; 8 nucleotides align to TRBD1. The V gene end was trimmed by 6 bases and the J gene end by 4 bases; junction bases not matched to a gene: 6. Germline V gene sequence: CDR1 SGHNT, CDR2 YENEEA. CDR3 length: 14 amino acids. The CDR3 region is CASSEGQVSDTQYF. CDR3 nucleotides: TGTGCCAGCAGTGAGGGACAGGTTTCAGATACGCAGTATTTT.

The chain recombines TRBV6-1 with TRBJ2-3, with 11 bases identical to TRBD1. This CDR3 is built from 15 residues. V dropped 3 bases and J dropped 4; count of bases not matched to a gene: 3. CDR1 is MNHNS and CDR2 is SASEGT in the germline V gene. The CDR3 bases are TGTGCCAGCAGTGACTGGGACAGGGGGTCAGATACGCAGTATTTT. As protein: CASSDWDRGSDTQYF.

This clone was counted a single time. The genes are TRBV27 and TRBJ1-2; a possible D gene is TRBD1 (6 bases). The CDR3 has 14 residues. CDR1 and CDR2 from the germline V gene are MNHEY and SMNVEV (reference sequence). Trimming took 5 bases from V and 2 from J, leaving 12 bases between them. The CDR3 DNA reads TGTGCCAGCAGTCTATGGGACACCAACTATGGCTACACCTTC. As protein: CASSLWDTNYGYTF.

The genes are TRBV27 and TRBJ2-7; D is perhaps TRBD2 (5 bases). This CDR3 is built from 14 residues. Germline V CDR1 and CDR2: MNHEY, SMNVEV (reference sequence). Trimming took off 3 bases at V and 0 bases at J, with 9 bases between the two ends. CDR3 DNA: TGTGCCAGCAGTTTGAGGGTTAGCTCCTACGAGCAGTACTTC. Its protein is CASSLRVSSYEQYF.

The genes are TRBV19 and TRBJ1-6; TRBD1 agrees at 8 bases. This CDR3 comprises 15 residues. In germline, CDR1 is LNHDA, CDR2 SQIVND (reference sequence). V dropped 4 bases and J dropped 8; count of bases not matched to a gene: 7. CDR3 sequence reads: CASSTRTGIYSPLHF. The CDR3 DNA follows: TGTGCCAGTAGTACCCGGACAGGGATATATTCACCCCTCCACTTT.